This T cell receptor beta chain was found in a study of early T cells in non-severe SARS-CoV-2 infection. Study-wide context: Unpaired chains resulted from sequencing bulk RNA of unsorted whole blood. Findings and caveats of the study: VDJdb matches were skewed toward anti-spike CD8 T cell responses.

V dropped 1 base and J dropped 2 bases, with 9 bases sitting between them. This CDR3 is 14 amino acids long. Germline V lookup: CDR1 SGHAT, CDR2 FQNNGV. On this clonotype: No antigen is known for it.

Unique molecular identifier tags were affixed to discrete cDNA molecules. TCRdb re-called the 5' RACE reads with MiXCR, one entry per CDR3 protein. Of about 49,000 distinct CDR3 sequences detected, around 12% appear once; the ten largest clones hold approximately 2.5%. The TCR was taken from an adult who was a healthcare worker with PCR-confirmed SARS-CoV-2 infection or an uninfected control (not recorded which). This chain joins TRBV11-2 and TRBJ2-7, with no clear D. Material: whole blood, obtained at baseline. The chain's CDR3 is CASSLVATTYEQYF. DNA for the CDR3: TGTGCCAGCAGCTTAGTAGCCACCACCTACGAGCAGTACTTC.